These 21 T cell receptor beta chains were sequenced from one sample in a study of long-term antiretroviral therapy in people with HIV. The authors ran the immunoSEQ assay, v3.0, at survey level. Libraries were prepared by immunoSEQ multiplex PCR; TCRdb keeps only in-frame clonotypes and omits some of them. The table includes about 28,000 clones, about 90% detected once. The specimen was unsorted PBMCs, collected 2 years after starting antiretroviral therapy. These receptors were taken from a man in his forties or fifties with HIV.

The chain joins TRBV6-1 to TRBJ1-6; D perhaps matches TRBD1 (5 bases). The CDR3 is made up of 15 amino acids. The V and J ends lost 2 bases and 7 bases respectively, with 12 bases between them. CDR1 is MNHNS, CDR2 SASEGT, per germline. CDR3 region: CASSEPGLDNSPLHF. The CDR3 coding sequence is TGTGCCAGCAGTGAACCGGGACTGGACAATTCACCCCTCCACTTT.

This chain links TRBV5-5 with TRBJ2-1; no firm D call. V gave up 4 bases and J gave up 0 bases, with 17 bases separating them. Per germline, CDR1 SGHKS and CDR2 YYEKEE (reference sequence). CDR3 length: 17 residues. CDR3 nucleotide sequence: TGTGCCAGCAGCCTGGAGTGGCAGACGAGCTCCTACAATGAGCAGTTCTTC. Translating it yields CASSLEWQTSSYNEQFF.

V is TRBV7-9 and J is TRBJ2-6, with 9 nucleotides matching TRBD1. V was pared by 5 bases and J by 3 bases, with 11 bases of the junction left unmatched. The CDR3 runs to 18 residues. Germline CDR1 SEHNR, CDR2 FQNEAQ (reference sequence). The CDR3, as DNA: TGTGCCAGCAGCCCCCGGACAGGGGCTCTTAGTGGGGCCAACGTCCTGACTTTC. Protein sequence: CASSPRTGALSGANVLTF.

The gene calls are TRBV19 and TRBJ1-1, with 8 bases identical to TRBD1. Losses at the gene ends were 2 bases for V and 5 bases for J; bases not matched to a gene: 4. The CDR3 consists of 14 residues. Per the germline V gene, CDR1 is LNHDA and CDR2 is SQIVND (reference sequence). The CDR3 coding sequence is TGTGCCAGTAGTATACAGGGGGCCGGGACTGAAGCTTTCTTT. It encodes CASSIQGAGTEAFF. Based on the CDR3 plus reference TRBV19 and TRBJ1-1, the full variable domain is DGGITQSPKYLFRKEGQNVTLSCEQNLNHDAMYWYRQDPGQGLRLIYYSQIVNDFQKGDIAEGYSVSREKKESFPLTVTSAQKNPTAFYLCASSIQGAGTEAFFGQGTRLTVV.

V usage is TRBV27 and J usage is TRBJ2-7; TRBD1 matches 8 bases. V gave up 4 bases and J gave up 3 bases; unmatched junction bases: 5. Germline CDR1 is MNHEY and CDR2 is SMNVEV (reference sequence). The length of the CDR3 is 14 residues. CDR3 DNA: TGTGCCAGCAGTTCCGGGACAGGATTCTACGAGCAGTACTTC. Its translation: CASSSGTGFYEQYF.

This clone was recorded once. The chain combines TRBV28 with TRBJ1-2, with TRBD1 identical over 7 bases. After removal of 5 bases from V and 0 bases from J, the junction contained 12 bases not matched to a gene. CDR1 and CDR2 (germline): MDHEN, SYDVKM. The CDR3 runs to 17 residues. CDR3 residues: CASSIIKDRRANYGYTF. The CDR3 DNA sequence: TGTGCCAGCAGTATCATAAAGGACAGGCGAGCTAACTATGGCTACACCTTC.

This clone has just one count. The rearrangement links TRBV18 to TRBJ1-1; D uncertain. This CDR3 has 14 residues. Germline loops: CDR1 KGHSH, CDR2 LQKENI. Trimming pared 6 bases from V and 0 bases from J, leaving 11 bases between. The chain's CDR3 is CASSLTTVNTEAFF. The CDR3 bases are TGTGCCAGCTCTCTGACGACGGTGAACACTGAAGCTTTCTTT.

The chain joins TRBV18 to TRBJ2-3, with D possibly matching TRBD1 (6 bases). The CDR3 extends over 15 amino acids. The germline gives CDR1 KGHSH, CDR2 LQKENI. The ends were cut back, 1 base at V and 5 bases at J, with 13 bases in the middle. The CDR3, as DNA: TGTGCCAGCTCACCACGTACAGGGCAGGGAGATACGCAGTATTTT. It yields the protein CASSPRTGQGDTQYF.

This clone came up a few times. The chain is built from TRBV4-3 and TRBJ2-7; D uncertain. Germline lookup yields CDR1 LGHNA and CDR2 YSLEER. V was cut by 0 bases and J by 3 bases, with 12 bases left in between. The CDR3 totals 15 residues. Here the CDR3 reads CASSQDHIGYYEQYF. The CDR3 nucleotides are TGCGCCAGCAGCCAAGATCATATAGGATACTACGAGCAGTACTTC.

V gene TRBV5-1 combines with J gene TRBJ2-7, with a tentative D call TRBD1 (6 bases). The CDR3 is 15 residues long. Germline CDR1 and CDR2: SGHRS and YFSETQ. Trimming removed 3 bases at V and 0 bases at J, with 13 bases between. CDR3 region: CASSWDNGDSYEQYF. The CDR3 DNA is TGCGCCAGCAGCTGGGACAACGGAGACTCCTACGAGCAGTACTTC.

The V gene is TRBV7-2, the J gene TRBJ1-1, with a possible D match to TRBD1 (5 bases). The germline CDR1 and CDR2 sequences are SGHTA and FQGNSA. The CDR3 has 14 amino acids. V was clipped by 6 bases and J by 5 bases, with 16 bases between them. The CDR3 bases are TGTGCCAGCAGTCTAGGAGGGGCTGAAACTGAAGCTTTCTTT. Its translation: CASSLGGAETEAFF.

V gene TRBV28 combines with J gene TRBJ1-5; no reliable D call. V shed 7 bases and J shed 4 bases, with 11 bases lying between them. The CDR3 has 13 residues. The germline gives CDR1 MDHEN, CDR2 SYDVKM. CDR3 DNA sequence: TGTGCCAGCAAAGAGACACCTAATCAGCCCCAGCATTTT. This translates into CASKETPNQPQHF.

The chain links TRBV19 to TRBJ2-7; 9 nucleotides align to TRBD2. The V gene's germline CDR1 is LNHDA and CDR2 SQIVND (reference sequence). V shed 6 bases, J shed 5 bases, and the junction held 5 bases outside the gene matches. The CDR3 sequence is 13 residues long. CDR3 loop: CASSPSGKNEQYF. CDR3 nucleotide sequence: TGTGCCAGTAGCCCTAGCGGGAAGAACGAGCAGTACTTC.

The chain combines TRBV5-1 with TRBJ2-1; TRBD1 aligns across 9 bases. The CDR3 contains 16 residues. Germline V CDR1 and CDR2: SGHRS, YFSETQ. V gave up 5 bases and J gave up 5 bases; unmatched junction bases: 11. Written as DNA, the CDR3 is TGCGCCAGCAGTCAACATCCCGGGACAGGGAACAATGAGCAGTTCTTC. This translates into CASSQHPGTGNNEQFF. The whole variable domain, filled in from reference TRBV5-1 and TRBJ2-1, reads KAGVTQTPRYLIKTRGQQVTLSCSPISGHRSVSWYQQTPGQGLQFLFEYFSETQRNKGNFPGRFSGRQFSNSRSEMNVSTLELGDSALYLCASSQHPGTGNNEQFFGPGTRLTVL.

This sequence joins TRBV19 and TRBJ2-1; TRBD2 matches 7 bases. The length of the CDR3 is 13 residues. V shed 7 bases, J shed 3 bases, and the junction held 3 bases outside the gene matches. Germline-derived CDR1 and CDR2 are LNHDA and SQIVND (reference sequence). The CDR3 loop is CASTVAGYNEQFF. The CDR3 DNA reads as TGTGCCAGTACGGTAGCGGGCTACAATGAGCAGTTCTTC. Filled out from reference TRBV19 and TRBJ2-1, the complete variable domain reads DGGITQSPKYLFRKEGQNVTLSCEQNLNHDAMYWYRQDPGQGLRLIYYSQIVNDFQKGDIAEGYSVSREKKESFPLTVTSAQKNPTAFYLCASTVAGYNEQFFGPGTRLTVL.

The chain couples TRBV19 to TRBJ2-1; 8 bases are shared with TRBD2. The germline CDR1 and CDR2 sequences are LNHDA and SQIVND (reference sequence). V shed 3 bases, J shed 4 bases, and the junction held 5 bases outside the gene matches. This CDR3 has 15 residues. The CDR3 here is CASSIWREVYNEQFF. The CDR3 DNA follows: TGTGCCAGTAGTATTTGGCGGGAGGTTTACAATGAGCAGTTCTTC.

The chain combines TRBV7-9 with TRBJ1-1, with D uncertain. Trimming left V 0 bases short and J 2 bases short, with 4 bases between. Per germline, CDR1 SEHNR and CDR2 FQNEAQ (reference sequence). The CDR3 has 13 amino acids. DNA for the CDR3: TGTGCCAGCAGCTTAGCCGGTAACACTGAAGCTTTCTTT. This sequence encodes CASSLAGNTEAFF.

The chain uses TRBV28 and TRBJ1-2; tentative D call: TRBD1 (6 bases). The germline V and J ends were trimmed by 4 bases and 5 bases, with 14 bases remaining between them. The CDR3 has 14 amino acids. Germline values: CDR1 MDHEN, CDR2 SYDVKM. CDR3 coding DNA: TGTGCCAGCAGTTCCAGCGGGACAAAGTATGGCTACACCTTC. This gives the protein CASSSSGTKYGYTF.

The V call is TRBV7-9, the J call TRBJ1-1; no reliable D call. Trimming left V 1 base short and J 6 bases short, with 6 bases between. The CDR3 length is 12 residues. Germline values: CDR1 SEHNR, CDR2 FQNEAQ (reference sequence). This CDR3 reads CASSLGESEAFF. The CDR3 DNA is TGTGCCAGCAGCTTAGGGGAGTCTGAAGCTTTCTTT.

The rearrangement uses TRBV28 and TRBJ1-1, with D tentatively TRBD1 (5 bases). The CDR3 loop spans 16 amino acids. The germline CDR1 and CDR2 sequences are MDHEN and SYDVKM. Trimming cost V 3 bases and J 2 bases, with 16 bases left between them. For the CDR3, the DNA is TGTGCCAGCAGTTTTAAATTGGGACTCTCAAACACTGAAGCTTTCTTT. Protein product: CASSFKLGLSNTEAFF.

The chain employs TRBV6-5 and TRBJ1-4; 7 bases are a match to TRBD1. Germline CDR1 reads MNHEY; CDR2 reads SVGAGI. Germline trimming cut 7 bases from V and 7 bases from J; bases unmatched to any gene: 3. The CDR3 consists of 12 residues. The CDR3: CASKGASEKLFF. DNA for the CDR3: TGTGCCAGCAAGGGGGCGAGTGAAAAACTGTTTTTT.